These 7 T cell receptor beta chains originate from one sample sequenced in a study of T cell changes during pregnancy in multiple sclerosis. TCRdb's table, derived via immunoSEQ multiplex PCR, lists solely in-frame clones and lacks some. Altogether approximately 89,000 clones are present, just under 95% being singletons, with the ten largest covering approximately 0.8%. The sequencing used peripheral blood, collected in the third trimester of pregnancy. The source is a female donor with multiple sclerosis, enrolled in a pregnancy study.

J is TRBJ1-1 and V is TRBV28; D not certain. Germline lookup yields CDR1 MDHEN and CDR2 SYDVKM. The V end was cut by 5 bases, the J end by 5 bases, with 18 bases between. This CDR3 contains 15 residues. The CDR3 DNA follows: TGTGCCAGCAGTACCCAGGTGGAGGTAGGGACTGAAGCTTTCTTT. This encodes CASSTQVEVGTEAFF.

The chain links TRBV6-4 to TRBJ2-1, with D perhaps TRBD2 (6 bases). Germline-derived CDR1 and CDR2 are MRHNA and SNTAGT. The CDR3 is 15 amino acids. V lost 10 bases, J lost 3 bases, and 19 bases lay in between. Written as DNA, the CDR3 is TGTGCCACATCGCCCGAACTAGCAAGCTACAATGAGCAGTTCTTC. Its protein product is CATSPELASYNEQFF.

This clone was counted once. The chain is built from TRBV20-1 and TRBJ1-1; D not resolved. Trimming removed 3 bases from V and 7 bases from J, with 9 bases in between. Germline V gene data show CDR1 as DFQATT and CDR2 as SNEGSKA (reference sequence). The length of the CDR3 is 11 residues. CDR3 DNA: TGCAGTGCTAGTCACGCCGGTGAAGCTTTCTTT. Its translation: CSASHAGEAFF.

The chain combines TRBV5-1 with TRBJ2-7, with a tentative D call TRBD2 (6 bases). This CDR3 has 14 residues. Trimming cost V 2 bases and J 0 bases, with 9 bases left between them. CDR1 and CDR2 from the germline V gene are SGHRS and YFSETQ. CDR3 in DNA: TGCGCCAGCAGCTTACGGGGGACCTCCTACGAGCAGTACTTC. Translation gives CASSLRGTSYEQYF.

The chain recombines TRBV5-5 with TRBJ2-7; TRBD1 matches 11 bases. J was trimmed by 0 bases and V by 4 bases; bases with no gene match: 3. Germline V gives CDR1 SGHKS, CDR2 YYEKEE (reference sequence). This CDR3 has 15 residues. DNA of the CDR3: TGTGCCAGCAGCCTCGGGACAGGGGGCTCCTACGAGCAGTACTTC. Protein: CASSLGTGGSYEQYF.

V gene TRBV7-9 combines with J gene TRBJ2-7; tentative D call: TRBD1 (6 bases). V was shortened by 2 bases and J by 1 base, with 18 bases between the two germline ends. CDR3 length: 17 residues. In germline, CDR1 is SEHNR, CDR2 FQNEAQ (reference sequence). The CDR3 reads CASSLPGQGTPSYEQYF. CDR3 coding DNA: TGTGCCAGCAGCTTACCGGGGCAGGGGACCCCTTCCTACGAGCAGTACTTC.

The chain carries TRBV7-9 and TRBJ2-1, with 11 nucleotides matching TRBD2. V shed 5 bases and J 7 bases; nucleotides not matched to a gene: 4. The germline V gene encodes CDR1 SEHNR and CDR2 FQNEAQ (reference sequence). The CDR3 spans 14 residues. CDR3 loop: CASSPSGRLNEQFF. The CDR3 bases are TGTGCCAGCAGCCCTAGCGGGAGGTTAAATGAGCAGTTCTTC.